The clone carrying this TCR beta chain has more than one count but fewer than ten. Its antigen is unknown. The sample belongs to a study of chemoradiotherapy in HPV16-positive cancers. For the study at large: Candidate HPV-specific T-cell clones and common TCR motifs came from functional assays in a couple of HPV16-positive patients. Study outcomes and limitations: Candidate HPV-specific clones and E7-related TCR motifs grew in tumor during treatment.

V was shortened by 1 base and J by 4 bases, with 23 bases between the two germline ends. There are 18 residues in the CDR3. In germline, CDR1 is SGHNT, CDR2 YYREEE (reference sequence). Repeated repertoire sampling spanned the course of chemoradiotherapy. Measured with immunoSEQ multiplex PCR; TCRdb has only the in-frame clones, and not every one. The sample includes almost 15,000 clones, almost 90% of them seen just once. V is TRBV5-4 and J is TRBJ2-5; the D gene is possibly TRBD2 (6 bases). The TCR comes from a human donor with HPV-associated anogenital cancer. The source was blood, collected from a patient who underwent chemoradiotherapy. The CDR3 spells CASSLFIRTSPRGETQYF. The CDR3 DNA follows: TGTGCCAGCAGCTTGTTCATCCGCACTAGCCCTAGGGGAGAGACCCAGTACTTC.